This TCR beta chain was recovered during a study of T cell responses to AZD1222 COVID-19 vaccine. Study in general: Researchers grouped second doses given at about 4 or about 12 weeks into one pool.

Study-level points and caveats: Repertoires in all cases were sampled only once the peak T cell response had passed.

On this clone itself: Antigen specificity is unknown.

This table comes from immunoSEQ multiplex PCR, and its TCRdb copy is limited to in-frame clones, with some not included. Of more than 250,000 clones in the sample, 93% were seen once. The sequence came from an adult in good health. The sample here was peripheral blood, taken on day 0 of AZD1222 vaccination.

CDR3 region: CASSLLGRGPGYGYTF. In DNA form, the CDR3 reads TGTGCCAGCAGCTTGCTAGGAAGGGGGCCAGGCTATGGCTACACCTTC. J is TRBJ1-2 and V is TRBV7-8; TRBD1 aligns across 7 bases. V lost 3 bases, J lost 4 bases, and 11 bases stayed unmatched. The CDR3 has 16 amino acids. Germline CDR1 SGHVS, CDR2 FQNEAQ.